The entry that follows covers one T cell receptor (beta chain) sequence. The source of the sample is a study of blood T cell repertoires in COVID-19. There are 17 residues in the CDR3. The V gene end was trimmed by 0 bases and the J gene end by 7 bases; junction bases not matched to a gene: 9. CDR1 is SGDLS, CDR2 YYNGEE, per germline. Source study methods: From reference gene primer amplification, estimates of nucleated cell counts were derived. Assay: immunoSEQ multiplex PCR; the TCRdb copy retains only in-frame clones and omits some. V, J and clone size reflect that table, while D and trimming were determined from the DNA. The sample shows fewer than 95,000 clones, around 90% of them seen only once.

This receptor was identified in a woman older than 75 with acute or convalescent COVID-19. V and J are TRBV9 and TRBJ2-2; TRBD2 matches 10 bases. Sequenced: peripheral blood. CDR3: CASSVGPSGSHSGELFF. The CDR3 bases are TGTGCCAGCAGCGTAGGTCCTAGCGGGAGTCATAGCGGGGAGCTGTTTTTT.